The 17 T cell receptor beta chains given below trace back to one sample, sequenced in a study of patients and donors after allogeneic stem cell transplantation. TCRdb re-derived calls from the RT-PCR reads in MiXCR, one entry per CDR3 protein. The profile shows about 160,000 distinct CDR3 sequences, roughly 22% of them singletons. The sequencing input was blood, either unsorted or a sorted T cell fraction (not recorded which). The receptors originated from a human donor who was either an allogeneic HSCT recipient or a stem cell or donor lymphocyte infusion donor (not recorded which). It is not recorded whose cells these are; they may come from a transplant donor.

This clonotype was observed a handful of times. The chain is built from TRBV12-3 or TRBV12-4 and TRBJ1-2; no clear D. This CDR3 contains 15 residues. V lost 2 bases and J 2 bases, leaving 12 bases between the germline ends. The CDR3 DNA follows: TGTGCCAGCAGTTTAACAGATCGGCGGAACTATGGCTACACCTTC. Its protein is CASSLTDRRNYGYTF.

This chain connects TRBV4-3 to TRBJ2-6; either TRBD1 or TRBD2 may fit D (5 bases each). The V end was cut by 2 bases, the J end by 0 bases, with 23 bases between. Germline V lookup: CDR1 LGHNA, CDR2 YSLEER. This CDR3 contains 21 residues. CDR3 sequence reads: CASSQPGTPYPFLSGANVLTF. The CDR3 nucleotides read TGCGCCAGCAGCCAACCCGGGACGCCTTACCCTTTTCTCTCTGGGGCCAACGTCCTGACTTTC.

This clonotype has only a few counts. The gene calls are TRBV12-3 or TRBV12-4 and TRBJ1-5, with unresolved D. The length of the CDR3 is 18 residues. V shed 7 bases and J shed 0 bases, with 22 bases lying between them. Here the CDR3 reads CASNYDVMGIYSNQPQHF. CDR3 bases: TGTGCCAGCAATTACGACGTAATGGGGATATATAGCAATCAGCCCCAGCATTTT.

The CDR3 spells CASSSREAKDDQPQHF. CDR3 DNA: TGTGCCAGCAGCTCCCGTGAGGCCAAGGACGATCAGCCCCAGCATTTT. The chain links TRBV7-9 to TRBJ1-5; D is unresolved. Germline CDR1 and CDR2: SEHNR and FQNEAQ (reference sequence). V lost 4 bases and J 5 bases, leaving 18 bases between the germline ends. This CDR3 contains 16 residues.

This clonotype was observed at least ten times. CDR3 loop: CASSLITNEKLFF. CDR3 bases: TGTGCCAGCAGTCTTATAACTAATGAAAAACTGTTTTTT. The V call is TRBV12-3 or TRBV12-4, the J call TRBJ1-4; D is undetermined. Deletions cut 5 bases from V and 1 base from J, with 5 bases between. The CDR3 has 13 amino acids.

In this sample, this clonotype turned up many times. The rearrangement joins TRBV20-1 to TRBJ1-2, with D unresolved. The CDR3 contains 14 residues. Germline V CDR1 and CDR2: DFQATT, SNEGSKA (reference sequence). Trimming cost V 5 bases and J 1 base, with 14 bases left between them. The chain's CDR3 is CSAPVLTFNYGYTF. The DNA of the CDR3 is TGCAGTGCTCCCGTCCTTACGTTTAACTATGGCTACACCTTC.

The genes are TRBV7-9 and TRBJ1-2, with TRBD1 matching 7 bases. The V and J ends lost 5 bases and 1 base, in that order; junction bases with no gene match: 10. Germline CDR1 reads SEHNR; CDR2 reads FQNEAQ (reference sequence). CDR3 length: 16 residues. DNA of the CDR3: TGTGCCAGCAGCGAACGAGGACAGGCTGTTAACTATGGCTACACCTTC. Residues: CASSERGQAVNYGYTF.

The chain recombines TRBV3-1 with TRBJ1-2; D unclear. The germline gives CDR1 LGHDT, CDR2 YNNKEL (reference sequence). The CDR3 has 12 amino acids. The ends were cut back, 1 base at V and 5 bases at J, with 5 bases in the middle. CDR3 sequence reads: CASSQVGYGYTF. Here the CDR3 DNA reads TGTGCCAGCAGCCAAGTGGGGTATGGCTACACCTTC.

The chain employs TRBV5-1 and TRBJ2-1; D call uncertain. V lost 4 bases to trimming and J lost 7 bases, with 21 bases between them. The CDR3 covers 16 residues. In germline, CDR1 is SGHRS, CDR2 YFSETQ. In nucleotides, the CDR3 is TGCGCCAGCAGCAGGTCGGTATGGGCCGCGGCGAATGAGCAGTTCTTC. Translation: CASSRSVWAAANEQFF.

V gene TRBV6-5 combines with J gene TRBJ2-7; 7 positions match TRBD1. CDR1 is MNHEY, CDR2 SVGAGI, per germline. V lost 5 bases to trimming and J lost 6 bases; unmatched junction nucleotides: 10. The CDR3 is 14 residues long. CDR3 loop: CASSTSGTAGEQYF. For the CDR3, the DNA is TGTGCCAGCAGTACCTCCGGGACAGCCGGCGAGCAGTACTTC.

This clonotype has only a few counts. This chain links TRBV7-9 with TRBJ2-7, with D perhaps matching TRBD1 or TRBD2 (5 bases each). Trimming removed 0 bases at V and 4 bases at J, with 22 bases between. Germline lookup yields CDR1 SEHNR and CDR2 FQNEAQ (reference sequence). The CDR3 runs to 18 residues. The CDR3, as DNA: TGTGCCAGCAGCTTAGCGGGTTATGTCTGGGACCGCGAGTACGAGCAGTACTTC. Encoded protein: CASSLAGYVWDREYEQYF. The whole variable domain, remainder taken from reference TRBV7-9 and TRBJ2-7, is DTGVSQNPRHKITKRGQNVTFRCDPISEHNRLYWYRQTLGQGPEFLTYFQNEAQLEKSRLLSDRFSAERPKGSFSTLEIQRTEQGDSAMYLCASSLAGYVWDREYEQYFGPGTRLTVT.

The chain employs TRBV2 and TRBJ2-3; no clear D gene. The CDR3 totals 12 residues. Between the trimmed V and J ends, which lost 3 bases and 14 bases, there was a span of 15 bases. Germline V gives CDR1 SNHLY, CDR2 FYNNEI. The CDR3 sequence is CASSDGVPLWYF. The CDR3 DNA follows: TGTGCCAGCAGTGATGGAGTTCCCCTGTGGTATTTT.

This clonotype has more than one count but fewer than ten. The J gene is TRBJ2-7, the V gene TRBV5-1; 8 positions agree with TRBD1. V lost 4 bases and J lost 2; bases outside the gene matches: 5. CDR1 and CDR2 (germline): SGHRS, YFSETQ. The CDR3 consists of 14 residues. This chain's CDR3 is CASSPDRAPYEQYF. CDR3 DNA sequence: TGCGCCAGCAGCCCGGACAGGGCACCCTACGAGCAGTACTTC. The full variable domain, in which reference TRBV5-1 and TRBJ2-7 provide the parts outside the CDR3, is KAGVTQTPRYLIKTRGQQVTLSCSPISGHRSVSWYQQTPGQGLQFLFEYFSETQRNKGNFPGRFSGRQFSNSRSEMNVSTLELGDSALYLCASSPDRAPYEQYFGPGTRLTVT.

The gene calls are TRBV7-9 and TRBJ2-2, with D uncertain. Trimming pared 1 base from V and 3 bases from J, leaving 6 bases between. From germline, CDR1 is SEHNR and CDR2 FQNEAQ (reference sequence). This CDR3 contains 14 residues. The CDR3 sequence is CASSLGADTGELFF. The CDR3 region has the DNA TGTGCCAGCAGCTTAGGGGCGGACACCGGGGAGCTGTTTTTT.

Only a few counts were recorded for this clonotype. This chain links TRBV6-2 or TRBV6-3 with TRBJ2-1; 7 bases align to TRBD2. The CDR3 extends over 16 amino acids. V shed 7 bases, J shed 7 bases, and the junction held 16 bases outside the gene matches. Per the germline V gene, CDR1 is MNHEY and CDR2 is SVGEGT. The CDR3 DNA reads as TGTGCCAGCACCCCCTCCCAAGGACTAGTATTGAATGAGCAGTTCTTC. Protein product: CASTPSQGLVLNEQFF.

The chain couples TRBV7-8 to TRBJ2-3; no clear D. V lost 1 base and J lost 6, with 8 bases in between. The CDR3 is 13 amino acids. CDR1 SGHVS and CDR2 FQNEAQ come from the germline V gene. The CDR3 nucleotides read TGTGCCAGCAGCTTAGAAGTCCCCGATACGCAGTATTTT. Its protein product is CASSLEVPDTQYF.

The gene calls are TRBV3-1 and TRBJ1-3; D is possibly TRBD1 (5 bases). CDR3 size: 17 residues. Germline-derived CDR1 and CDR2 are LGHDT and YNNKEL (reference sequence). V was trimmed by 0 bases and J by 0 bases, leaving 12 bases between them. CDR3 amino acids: CASSQDFWGSSGNTIYF. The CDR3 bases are TGTGCCAGCAGCCAAGATTTTTGGGGGTCCTCTGGAAACACCATATATTTT.